This T cell receptor (beta chain) was identified in a study of somatic mutations in cytotoxic T cells in rheumatoid arthritis. As for the study in general: Blood (roughly 28 ml EDTA) from each patient was taken right after diagnosis, before any treatment.

The CDR3 covers 13 residues. Germline V gene lookup returns CDR1 SGHAT and CDR2 FQNNGV. V lost 3 bases, J lost 10 bases, and 13 bases lay in between. TCRdb keeps only in-frame clones here, not all; method: immunoSEQ multiplex PCR. Altogether roughly 20,000 clones are present, around 67% being singletons, with the ten largest covering 15% to 20%. Overall study results and limits: The study found no significant difference in CD8+ T-cell clonality between rheumatoid arthritis patients and age-matched healthy controls. TRBV07's slight underrepresentation, observed in rheumatoid arthritis patients, lacked adjustment for multiple comparisons.

Note on this clone: Its target is unknown.

Sequencing input: CD8+ T cells sorted from blood. The rearrangement links TRBV11-2 to TRBJ2-1, with D possibly TRBD1 on 6 matching bases. The clonotype was recovered from an adult with rheumatoid arthritis. The CDR3 sequence is CASSFAGEFEQFF. DNA for the CDR3: TGTGCCAGCAGCTTTGCAGGGGAATTCGAGCAGTTCTTC.